This T cell receptor (beta chain) was captured by sequencing in a study of blood T cell repertoires in COVID-19. Overall study: T cells, B-cell-depleted T cells, or PBMCs provided the cDNA or gDNA that served as material.

Cohorts were based on clinical histories the participants reported. The protocol was immunoSEQ multiplex PCR, while the TCRdb copy is restricted to in-frame clones and leaves out a portion. This table holds some 300,000 clones, approximately 88% found once. The germline V gene encodes CDR1 MNHEY and CDR2 SVGEGT. This CDR3 is built from 19 residues. The V end lost 2 bases, the J end lost 2 bases, and 19 bases lay between the germline ends. Source material: PBMCs or T cells enriched from blood (not recorded which). The V and J genes are TRBV6-2 or TRBV6-3 and TRBJ1-6; D not certain. The receptor was isolated from a woman aged 30 to 39 who had recovered from COVID-19. The DNA of the CDR3 is TGTGCCAGCAGTTACACCCCAACCCGATCCGCGGCCTATAATTCACCCCTCCACTTT. This translates into CASSYTPTRSAAYNSPLHF.